These 14 T cell receptor beta chains were all obtained from the same sample, sequenced in a study of T-cell memory formation after mild COVID-19. MiXCR was run by TCRdb on the 5' RACE reads, yielding one entry per CDR3 protein. The repertoire holds roughly 220,000 distinct CDR3 sequences, roughly 10% seen once, with approximately 3.3% in the top ten. The sample was PBMCs or a T cell subset sorted from them (not recorded which). All receptors derive from a man younger than 35 who had mild COVID-19 (a few samples of this study predate the infection). Cell type and time point are not known.

The V call is TRBV6-6, the J call TRBJ2-1; D gene uncertain. CDR3 length: 13 amino acids. Trimming removed 0 bases at V and 5 bases at J, with 5 bases between. Germline-derived CDR1 and CDR2 are MNHNY and SVGAGI (reference sequence). The CDR3 loop reads CASSYSRNNEQFF. The CDR3 DNA sequence: TGTGCCAGCAGTTACTCCCGGAACAATGAGCAGTTCTTC.

At least ten counts were recorded for this clonotype. The V and J genes are TRBV12-3 or TRBV12-4 and TRBJ1-5, with 8 bases matching TRBD1. This CDR3 is built from 13 residues. With 7 bases clipped from V and 2 bases from J, the junction kept 1 base outside the gene matches. CDR3 DNA: TGTGCCAGCACGGGACAGGGCAATCAGCCCCAGCATTTT. It specifies CASTGQGNQPQHF.

The chain uses TRBV7-8 and TRBJ1-2, with D possibly TRBD1 on 6 matching bases. Germline V gene lookup returns CDR1 SGHVS and CDR2 FQNEAQ. Trimming took off 6 bases at V and 7 bases at J, with 12 bases between the two ends. This CDR3 comprises 12 residues. This CDR3 reads CASSWDNAGYTF. The CDR3 nucleotides read TGTGCCAGCAGTTGGGACAACGCTGGCTACACCTTC.

This clonotype was counted a few times. The chain has TRBV7-2 and TRBJ2-5; 11 nucleotides line up with TRBD1. The V gene's germline CDR1 is SGHTA and CDR2 FQGNSA. J gave up 5 bases and V 5 bases, and 7 bases lay outside the gene matches. This CDR3 has 15 amino acids. The CDR3 loop is CASSPGQGGWETQYF. DNA of the CDR3: TGTGCCAGCAGCCCGGGACAGGGGGGTTGGGAGACCCAGTACTTC.

In its sample, this clonotype was seen a few times. V is TRBV10-3 and J is TRBJ2-5; 10 bases line up with TRBD2. Germline CDR1 is ENHRY and CDR2 is SYGVKD. V was pared by 10 bases and J by 4 bases, with 9 bases of the junction left unmatched. The CDR3 length is 14 residues. The CDR3 bases are TGTGCCACGGTTAGCGGGGGGCCCACAGAGACCCAGTACTTC. Its translation: CATVSGGPTETQYF.

This clonotype was seen only a few times. This chain uses TRBV18 with TRBJ2-7; possible D gene TRBD1, 6 bases. V lost 4 bases, J lost 3 bases, and 10 bases lay in between. CDR1 and CDR2 (germline): KGHSH, LQKENI. The CDR3 covers 13 residues. The CDR3 region has the DNA TGTGCCAGCTCACAGAGGACAGACTACGAGCAGTACTTC. It specifies CASSQRTDYEQYF.

V gene TRBV25-1 combines with J gene TRBJ1-6; unclear D gene. This CDR3 spans 13 amino acids. The ends were cut back, 1 base at V and 10 bases at J, with 8 bases in the middle. Germline V gives CDR1 MGHDK, CDR2 SYGVNS. The CDR3 spells CASSELRGSPLHF. In nucleotides, the CDR3 is TGTGCCAGCAGTGAATTACGGGGATCACCCCTCCACTTT.

At least ten counts were recorded for this clonotype. This chain links TRBV10-1 with TRBJ2-7, with D perhaps TRBD1 (6 bases). The length of the CDR3 is 13 residues. Germline V gives CDR1 WNHNN, CDR2 SYGVQD (reference sequence). Trimming pared 4 bases from V and 1 base from J, leaving 8 bases between. The CDR3 reads CASSAQGSYEQYF. The CDR3, as DNA: TGCGCCAGCAGTGCCCAGGGGTCCTACGAGCAGTACTTC.

The gene calls are TRBV19 and TRBJ2-7; D ambiguous. Germline V lookup: CDR1 LNHDA, CDR2 SQIVND (reference sequence). V was pared by 7 bases and J by 2 bases, with 15 bases between. The CDR3 extends over 14 amino acids. CDR3 region: CASTPRTETYEQYV. The DNA of the CDR3 is TGTGCCAGTACCCCTCGGACCGAAACCTACGAGCAGTACGTC.

This clonotype was recorded many times. The chain employs TRBV29-1 and TRBJ2-3, with D perhaps TRBD2 (6 bases). V lost 4 bases and J lost 10, with 18 bases in between. This CDR3 has 13 residues. The V gene's germline CDR1 is SQVTM and CDR2 ANQGSEA. CDR3 sequence reads: CSVAWDSSRPQYF. In DNA form, the CDR3 reads TGCAGCGTTGCCTGGGACTCCTCCAGGCCGCAGTATTTT.

In this sample, this clonotype turned up a few times. The chain carries TRBV5-1 and TRBJ1-1; tentatively, D is TRBD1 (6 bases). V lost 2 bases and J 3 bases, leaving 8 bases between the germline ends. There are 13 residues in the CDR3. Germline assignment: CDR1 SGHRS and CDR2 YFSETQ. As DNA, the CDR3 is TGCGCCAGCAGCTTCAAGGGGGACACTGAAGCTTTCTTT. Its protein product is CASSFKGDTEAFF.

This chain uses TRBV20-1 with TRBJ2-7; no clear D. Trimming removed 3 bases at V and 4 bases at J, with 10 bases between. This CDR3 contains 12 residues. Per germline, CDR1 DFQATT and CDR2 SNEGSKA (reference sequence). The CDR3 nucleotides read TGCAGTGCTAGGGGTGGTGGGTACGAGCAGTACTTC. Its protein product is CSARGGGYEQYF.

V usage is TRBV5-1 and J usage is TRBJ2-3; D not certain. Between the trimmed V and J ends, which lost 0 bases and 0 bases, there was a span of 14 bases. Per the germline V gene, CDR1 is SGHRS and CDR2 is YFSETQ. The CDR3 has 17 residues. Here the CDR3 DNA reads TGCGCCAGCAGCTTGGATCCGTCGCCTCCTAGCACAGATACGCAGTATTTT. Its protein product is CASSLDPSPPSTDTQYF.

The chain couples TRBV5-1 to TRBJ2-3; a possible D gene is TRBD2 (6 bases). V was trimmed by 8 bases and J by 2 bases, leaving 18 bases between them. The CDR3 length is 15 residues. Germline V gene data show CDR1 as SGHRS and CDR2 as YFSETQ. The CDR3 spells CASSRRDSTTDTQYF. CDR3 nucleotides: TGCGCCAGTAGTAGGCGGGACTCAACCACAGATACGCAGTATTTT.